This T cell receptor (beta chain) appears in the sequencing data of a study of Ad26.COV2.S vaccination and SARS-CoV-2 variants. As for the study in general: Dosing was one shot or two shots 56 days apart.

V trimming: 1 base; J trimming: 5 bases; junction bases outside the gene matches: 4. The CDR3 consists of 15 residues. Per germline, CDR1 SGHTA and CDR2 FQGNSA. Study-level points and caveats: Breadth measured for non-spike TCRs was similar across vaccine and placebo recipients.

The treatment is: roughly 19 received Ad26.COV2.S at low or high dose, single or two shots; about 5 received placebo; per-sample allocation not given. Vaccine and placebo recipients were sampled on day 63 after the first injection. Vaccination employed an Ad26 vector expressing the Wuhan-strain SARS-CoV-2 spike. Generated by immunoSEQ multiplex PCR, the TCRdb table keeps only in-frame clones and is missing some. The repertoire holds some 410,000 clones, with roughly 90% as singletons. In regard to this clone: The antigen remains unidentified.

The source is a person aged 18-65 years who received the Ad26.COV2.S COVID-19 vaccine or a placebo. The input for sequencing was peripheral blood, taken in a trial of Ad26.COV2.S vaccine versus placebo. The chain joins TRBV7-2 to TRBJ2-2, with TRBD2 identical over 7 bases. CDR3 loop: CASSLGQGGTGELFF. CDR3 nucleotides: TGTGCCAGCAGCTTAGGGCAGGGAGGGACCGGGGAGCTGTTTTTT.